This TCR beta chain was captured in a study of monozygotic twins with inflammatory bowel disease (dated 2019 in TCRdb). Concerning the study at large: A total of 28 monozygotic twin pairs were included in the full study, comprising nine German pairs (four IBD-concordant, five IBD-discordant) and 19 IBD-discordant Danish pairs. Each individual had, on average, about 151 000 unique TCRalpha sequences and 181 000 unique TCRbeta sequences available for analysis. The search for disease-associated traits relied mainly on comparing IBD patients with their genetically identical healthy co-twins within discordant pairs. The research as a whole found: IBD patients shared fewer clonotypes with other individuals than healthy twins did, most markedly in patients showing signs of disease activity. Distinction between different T cell subtypes could not be achieved in the analysis. Because patients received different immunosuppressive treatments, the repertoires may have picked up extra background noise and variability between individuals. The results gave no support for a single strong signal or clonotype linked to IBD. TCRbeta repertoire diversity, by inverse Simpson index, was decreased in IBD patients compared with their healthy co-twins. No difference in repertoire similarity was observed between concordant and discordant twins, possibly owing to limited statistical power.

Library prep was done by 5' RACE. The input for every TCR library was around 3,600 ng of total RNA. For each sample, cDNA was synthesized in eight separate reactions using SMARTScribe reverse transcriptase. Unique molecular identifiers containing a 6-nucleotide sample barcode were introduced through template switching during cDNA synthesis. Two nested PCRs of around 15 and 10 cycles amplified the TCRalpha and TCRbeta cDNA, and bead purification followed each PCR. Before amplification, the cDNA was treated with uracil DNA-glycosylase and purified using the QIAquick PCR purification kit. The second PCR added Illumina TruSeq-compatible adapters along with sample-specific barcodes. Library quality and concentration were checked on TapeStation and Qubit, and libraries were pooled at about 4.9 ng each. Pooled libraries were sequenced on an Illumina HiSeq2500 single-index Rapid Run with 2 x 100 bp reads and custom sequencing primers. The study's processing was this. PCR and sequencing errors were corrected by UMI-based consensus assembly using MiGEC version 1.2.6. MiXCR version 2.1.1 was used for V(D)J alignment, clonotype assembly and CDR3 extraction. To normalise gene usage, clonotype sharing and MAIT/NKT TCR abundance, the top 1000, 10 000 and 20 000 clonotypes in each sample were analysed. Diversity was computed as the inverse Simpson index with the vegan R package after downsampling to 27 000 UMIs. Paired Mann-Whitney U tests were applied to discordant twin pairs, with Benjamini-Hochberg correction for multiple testing. The reads underwent TCRdb reprocessing, giving one record for each CDR3 protein sequence and no DNA. TCRdb, not the authors, supplied the V and J calls. This sample's table has entries for about 350,000 distinct CDR3 sequences. Of the sample, roughly 2% is held by the ten largest clones.

Details on this clonotype: The antigen it recognizes is unknown.

From each donor, an approximately 2.3 ml peripheral blood sample was collected into PAXgene tubes and kept at -80 degrees C. Without any T cell sorting, total RNA was extracted from whole blood using the PAXgene blood miRNA kit on an automated QIAcube. Peripheral blood from monozygotic twin pairs who were concordant or discordant for inflammatory bowel disease underwent deep TCRalpha and TCRbeta repertoire profiling using unique molecular barcoding. Smoking habits were recorded for all twin pairs, and each individual was classified as a current, former or never smoker. CDR1 and CDR2 are drawn from the germline V gene: SNHLY, FYNNEI. Including the terminal cysteine and phenylalanine, the CDR3 comprises 15 residues. The DNA is not on file.

Sequencing was performed on blood. The TCR originated in a human donor with ulcerative colitis or Crohn's disease, or a healthy co-twin of an affected twin (not recorded which). The chain was built from TRBV2 and TRBJ2-7; checking the TCRdb D call of TRBD2 is not possible without DNA. The CDR3 in this case is CASSEVLAGAYEQYF.